This T cell receptor (beta chain) was profiled in a study of CXCR3-negative and CXCR3-positive naive CD8 T cells. Study-wide points: Naive CXCR3-positive cells had TRB CDR3s more hydrophobic than those of CXCR3-negative naive cells. Naive subsets expressed similar surface CD5; TRB CDR3 features served to infer TCR strength. For memory CD8+ cells diversity was much lower, but both naive subsets had comparably high diversity. Researchers reported similar TRBV-TRBJ usage in naive CXCR3-negative and CXCR3-positive cells, though memory differed.

With UMI labels, 5' RACE was used to prepare the TRB cDNA libraries. Using the 5' RACE reads, TCRdb records one entry per CDR3 protein without DNA. Recorded for this sample: around 150,000 distinct CDR3 sequences. A CD45RO-CCR7+CD27+CD95- phenotype identified naive CD8+ T cells. About this clonotype: Its antigen is undetermined.

The CDR3 contains 14 residues. CDR1 SEHNR and CDR2 FQNEAQ come from the germline V gene (reference sequence). The source material was naive CXCR3+ CD8+ T cells from blood. The sample's subset: CD45RO-CCR7+CD27+CD95- naive CD8+ T cells expressing CXCR3 (TNR3+). The rearrangement uses TRBV7-9 and TRBJ1-1; the TCRdb call, TRBD1, lacks DNA for checking. The origin of this receptor is a human donor in good health. Some clones in this sample may be carry-over from other donors' samples. This CDR3 is CASSDGQGPTEAFF.